This TCR beta chain derives from a study of CD8+ T cells in alopecia areata. Sequencing used cDNA as its template, made by extracting RNA and reverse transcribing it. TCRdb's copy holds only in-frame clones and misses some; the assay was immunoSEQ multiplex PCR. This sample yields 190,000 or so clones, of which nearly 60% are seen a single time; roughly 5.8% belongs to the top ten. Findings and limits, study-wide: Researchers report lesional scalp, most notably alopecia totalis/universalis, outstripped normal scalp in clonality. Scalp samples also yield sequences from resident alphabeta T cells of normal skin. Both scalp clonality and the expanded CD8+ clones among the top 100 showed a significant decrease with tofacitinib.

Trimming removed 3 bases at V and 8 bases at J, with 17 bases between. The CDR3 runs to 15 residues. Germline values: CDR1 SGHRS, CDR2 YFSETQ. Treatment denoted: oral pan-JAK inhibitor, 5-10 mg twice daily. On this clone: The antigen remains undetermined.

The input for sequencing was CD4+ T cells sorted from blood, taken at week 24, from a patient treated with tofacitinib. The receptor comes from a human donor with alopecia areata. This chain links TRBV5-1 with TRBJ1-4, with D maybe TRBD1 (5 bases). The CDR3 reads CASSSAPGAGEKLFF. CDR3 DNA sequence: TGCGCCAGCAGCTCGGCGCCCGGGGCTGGGGAAAAACTGTTTTTT.